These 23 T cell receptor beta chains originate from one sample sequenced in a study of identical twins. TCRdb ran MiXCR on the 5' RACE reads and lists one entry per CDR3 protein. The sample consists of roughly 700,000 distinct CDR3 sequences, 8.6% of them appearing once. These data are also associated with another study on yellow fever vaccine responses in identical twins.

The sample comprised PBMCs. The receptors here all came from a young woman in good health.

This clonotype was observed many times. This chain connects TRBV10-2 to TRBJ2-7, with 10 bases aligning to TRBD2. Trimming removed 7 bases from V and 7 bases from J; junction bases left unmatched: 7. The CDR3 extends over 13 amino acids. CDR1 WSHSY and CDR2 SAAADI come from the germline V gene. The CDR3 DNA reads TGCGCCAGCACCCTAGCGGGAGTTGGAGAGCAGTACTTC. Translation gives CASTLAGVGEQYF.

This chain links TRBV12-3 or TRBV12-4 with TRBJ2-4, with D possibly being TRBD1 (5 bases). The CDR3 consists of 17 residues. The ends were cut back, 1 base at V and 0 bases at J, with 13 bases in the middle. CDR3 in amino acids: CASSLGIQDLAKNIQYF. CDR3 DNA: TGTGCCAGCAGTTTAGGAATACAGGACCTAGCCAAAAACATTCAGTACTTC.

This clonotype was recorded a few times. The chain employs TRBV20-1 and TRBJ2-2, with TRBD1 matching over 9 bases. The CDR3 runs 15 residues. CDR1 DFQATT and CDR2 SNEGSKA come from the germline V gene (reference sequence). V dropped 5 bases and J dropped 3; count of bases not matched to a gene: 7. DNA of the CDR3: TGCAGTGCTGTACCGGGACAGGGCTACACCGGGGAGCTGTTTTTT. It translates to CSAVPGQGYTGELFF.

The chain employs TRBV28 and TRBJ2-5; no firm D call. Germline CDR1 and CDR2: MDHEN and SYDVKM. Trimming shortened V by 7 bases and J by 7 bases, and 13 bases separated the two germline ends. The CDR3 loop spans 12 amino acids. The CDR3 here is CASTSPGGTQYF. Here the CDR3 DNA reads TGTGCCAGCACCTCGCCGGGTGGGACCCAGTACTTC. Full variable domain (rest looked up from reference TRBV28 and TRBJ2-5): DVKVTQSSRYLVKRTGEKVFLECVQDMDHENMFWYRQDPGLGLRLIYFSYDVKMKEKGDIPEGYSVSREKKERFSLILESASTNQTSMYLCASTSPGGTQYFGPGTRLLVL.

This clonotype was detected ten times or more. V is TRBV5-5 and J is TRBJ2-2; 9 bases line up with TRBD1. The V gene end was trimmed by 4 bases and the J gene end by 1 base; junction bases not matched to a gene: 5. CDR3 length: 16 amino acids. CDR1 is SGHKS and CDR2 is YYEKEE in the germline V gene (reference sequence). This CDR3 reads CASSLGTGMNTGELFF. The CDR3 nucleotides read TGTGCCAGCAGCCTCGGGACAGGGATGAACACCGGGGAGCTGTTTTTT.

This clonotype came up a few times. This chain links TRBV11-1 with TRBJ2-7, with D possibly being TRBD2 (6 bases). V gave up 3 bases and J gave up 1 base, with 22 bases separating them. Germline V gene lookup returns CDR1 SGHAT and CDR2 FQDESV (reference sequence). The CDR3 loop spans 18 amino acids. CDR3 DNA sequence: TGTGCCAGCAGCTTGGTGGCAGAAACATTGGGACTTTCCTACGAGCAGTACTTC. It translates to CASSLVAETLGLSYEQYF.

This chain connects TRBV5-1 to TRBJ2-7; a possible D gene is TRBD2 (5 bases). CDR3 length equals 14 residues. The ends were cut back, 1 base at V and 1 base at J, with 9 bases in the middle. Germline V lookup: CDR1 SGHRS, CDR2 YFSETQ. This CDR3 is CASSLLRTSYEQYF. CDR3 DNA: TGCGCCAGCAGCTTGCTAAGGACTTCCTACGAGCAGTACTTC.

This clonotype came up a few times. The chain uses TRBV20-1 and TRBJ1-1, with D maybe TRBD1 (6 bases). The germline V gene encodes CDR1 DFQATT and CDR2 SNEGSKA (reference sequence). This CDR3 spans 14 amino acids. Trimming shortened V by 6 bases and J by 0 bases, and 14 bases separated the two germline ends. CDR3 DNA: TGCAGTGCGCGATCAGGGGCCATGAACACTGAAGCTTTCTTT. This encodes CSARSGAMNTEAFF.

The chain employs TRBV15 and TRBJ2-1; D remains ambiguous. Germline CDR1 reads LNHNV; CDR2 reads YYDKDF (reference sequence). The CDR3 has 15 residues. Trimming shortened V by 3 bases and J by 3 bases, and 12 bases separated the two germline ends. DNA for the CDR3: TGTGCCACCAGCAGCCTCCTGACACTCTACAATGAGCAGTTCTTC. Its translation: CATSSLLTLYNEQFF.

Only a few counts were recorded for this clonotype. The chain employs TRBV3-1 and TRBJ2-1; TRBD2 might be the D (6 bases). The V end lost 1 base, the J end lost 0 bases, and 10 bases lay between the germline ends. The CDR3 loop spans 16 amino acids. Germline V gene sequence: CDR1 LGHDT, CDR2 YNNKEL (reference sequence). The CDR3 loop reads CASSQVGGNSYNEQFF. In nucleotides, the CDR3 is TGTGCCAGCAGCCAAGTGGGGGGAAACTCCTACAATGAGCAGTTCTTC.

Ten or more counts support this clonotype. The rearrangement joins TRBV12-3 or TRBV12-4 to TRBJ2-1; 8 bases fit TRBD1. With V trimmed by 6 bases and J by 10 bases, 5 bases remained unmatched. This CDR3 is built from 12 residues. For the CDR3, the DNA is TGTGCCAGCAGCGGACAGGGCAGCGAGCAGTTCTTC. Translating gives CASSGQGSEQFF.

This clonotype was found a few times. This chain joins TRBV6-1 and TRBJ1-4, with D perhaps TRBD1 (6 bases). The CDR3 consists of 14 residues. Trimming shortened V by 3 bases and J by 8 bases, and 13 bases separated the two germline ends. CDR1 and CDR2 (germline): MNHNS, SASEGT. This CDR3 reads CASSDGGGSEKLFF. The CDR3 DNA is TGTGCCAGCAGTGACGGAGGGGGGTCCGAAAAACTGTTTTTT.

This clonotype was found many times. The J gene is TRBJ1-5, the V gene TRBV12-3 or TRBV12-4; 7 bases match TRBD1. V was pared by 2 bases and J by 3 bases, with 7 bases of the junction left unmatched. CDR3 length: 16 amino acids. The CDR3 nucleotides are TGTGCCAGCAGTTTAACCCGGACAGGAAACAATCAGCCCCAGCATTTT. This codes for CASSLTRTGNNQPQHF.

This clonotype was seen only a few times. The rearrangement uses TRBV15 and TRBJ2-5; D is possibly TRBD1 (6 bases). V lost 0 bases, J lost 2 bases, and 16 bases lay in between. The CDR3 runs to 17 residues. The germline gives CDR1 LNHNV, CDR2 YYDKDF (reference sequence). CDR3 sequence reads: CATSRDRGTGLQETQYF. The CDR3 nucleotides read TGTGCCACCAGCAGAGATCGGGGTACAGGGTTACAAGAGACCCAGTACTTC.

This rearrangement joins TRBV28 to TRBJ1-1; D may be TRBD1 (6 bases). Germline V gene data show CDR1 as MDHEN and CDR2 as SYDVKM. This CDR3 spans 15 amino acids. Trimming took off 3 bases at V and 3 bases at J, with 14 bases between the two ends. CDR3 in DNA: TGTGCCAGCAGTTTGGGGGCAGTAACCTACACTGAAGCTTTCTTT. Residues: CASSLGAVTYTEAFF.

The CDR3 DNA follows: TGTGCCAGCAGCCCACGGGACAGCCGAACTGGTGGCTACACCTTC. This translates into CASSPRDSRTGGYTF. The rearrangement joins TRBV7-2 to TRBJ1-2; TRBD1 aligns across 7 bases. V gave up 5 bases and J gave up 7 bases; unmatched junction bases: 13. The CDR3 totals 15 residues. CDR1 is SGHTA and CDR2 is FQGNSA in the germline V gene.

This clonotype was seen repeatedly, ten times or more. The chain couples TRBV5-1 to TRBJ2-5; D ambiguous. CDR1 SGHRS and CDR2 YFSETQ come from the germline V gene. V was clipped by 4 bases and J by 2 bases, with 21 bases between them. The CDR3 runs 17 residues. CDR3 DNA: TGCGCCAGCAGCCCGGTAATCACCGTATGGAATCAAGAGACCCAGTACTTC. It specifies CASSPVITVWNQETQYF.

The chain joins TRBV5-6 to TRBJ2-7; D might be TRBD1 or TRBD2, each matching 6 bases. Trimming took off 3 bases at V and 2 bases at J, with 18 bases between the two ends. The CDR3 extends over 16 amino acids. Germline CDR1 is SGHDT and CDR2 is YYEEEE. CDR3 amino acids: CASSSQGGGRTYEQYF. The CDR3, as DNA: TGTGCCAGCAGCTCCCAAGGAGGGGGACGGACCTACGAGCAGTACTTC.

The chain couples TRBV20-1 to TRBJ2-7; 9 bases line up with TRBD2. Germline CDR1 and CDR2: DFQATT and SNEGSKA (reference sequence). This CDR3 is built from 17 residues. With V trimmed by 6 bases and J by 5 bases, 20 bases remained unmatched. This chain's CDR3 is CSATLPTGTSRWNEQYF. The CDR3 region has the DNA TGCAGTGCCACACTCCCGACCGGGACTAGCAGATGGAACGAGCAGTACTTC.

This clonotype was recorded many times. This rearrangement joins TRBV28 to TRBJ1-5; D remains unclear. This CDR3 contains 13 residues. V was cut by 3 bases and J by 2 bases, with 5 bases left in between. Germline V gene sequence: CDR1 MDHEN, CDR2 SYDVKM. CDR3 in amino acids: CASSFSGNQPQHF. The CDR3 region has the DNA TGTGCCAGCAGTTTTTCTGGCAATCAGCCCCAGCATTTT.

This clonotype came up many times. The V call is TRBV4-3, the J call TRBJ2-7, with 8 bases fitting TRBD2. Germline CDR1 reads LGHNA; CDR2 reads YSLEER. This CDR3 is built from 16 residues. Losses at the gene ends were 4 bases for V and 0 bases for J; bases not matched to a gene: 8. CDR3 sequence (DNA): TGCGCCAGCAGCCCTTCTGGAGGGACTAGCTCCTACGAGCAGTACTTC. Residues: CASSPSGGTSSYEQYF.

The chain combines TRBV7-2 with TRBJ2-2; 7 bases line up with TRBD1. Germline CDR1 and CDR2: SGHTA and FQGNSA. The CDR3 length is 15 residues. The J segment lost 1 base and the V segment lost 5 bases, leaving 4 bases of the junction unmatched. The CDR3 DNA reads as TGTGCCAGCAGCCGACAGGGCATGAACACCGGGGAGCTGTTTTTT. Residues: CASSRQGMNTGELFF. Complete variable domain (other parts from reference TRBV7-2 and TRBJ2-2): GAGVSQSPSNKVTEKGKDVELRCDPISGHTALYWYRQSLGQGLEFLIYFQGNSAPDKSGLPSDRFSAERTGGSVSTLTIQRTQQEDSAVYLCASSRQGMNTGELFFGEGSRLTVL.

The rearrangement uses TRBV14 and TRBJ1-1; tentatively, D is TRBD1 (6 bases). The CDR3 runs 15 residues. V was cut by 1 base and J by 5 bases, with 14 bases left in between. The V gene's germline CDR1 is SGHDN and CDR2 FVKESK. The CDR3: CASSQGRSGATEAFF. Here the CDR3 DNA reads TGTGCCAGCAGCCAAGGTCGTTCAGGGGCGACTGAAGCTTTCTTT.